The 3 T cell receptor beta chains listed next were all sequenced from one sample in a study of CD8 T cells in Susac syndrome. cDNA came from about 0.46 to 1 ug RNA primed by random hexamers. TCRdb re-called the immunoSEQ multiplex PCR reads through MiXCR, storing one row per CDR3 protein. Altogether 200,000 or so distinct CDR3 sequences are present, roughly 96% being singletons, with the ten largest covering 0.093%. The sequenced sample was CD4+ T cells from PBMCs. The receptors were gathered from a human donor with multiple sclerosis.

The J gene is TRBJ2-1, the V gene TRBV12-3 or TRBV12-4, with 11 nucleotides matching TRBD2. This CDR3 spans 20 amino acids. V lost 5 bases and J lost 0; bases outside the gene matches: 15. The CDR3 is CASSPRGLVAGGSSYNEQFF. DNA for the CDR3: TGTGCCAGCAGTCCCAGAGGGTTGGTAGCGGGAGGGAGCTCCTACAATGAGCAGTTCTTC.

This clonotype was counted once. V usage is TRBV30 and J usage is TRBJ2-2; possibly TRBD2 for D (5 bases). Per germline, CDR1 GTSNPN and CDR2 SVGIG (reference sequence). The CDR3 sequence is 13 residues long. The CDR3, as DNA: TGTGCTGGGAGTTCGGACTCCTTAGGGGAGCTGTTTTTT. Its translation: CAGSSDSLGELFF. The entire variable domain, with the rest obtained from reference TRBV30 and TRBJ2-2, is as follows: SQTIHQWPATLVQPVGSPLSLECTVEGTSNPNLYWYRQAAGRGLQLLFYSVGIGQISSEVPQNLSASRPQDRQFILSSKKLLLSDSGFYLCAGSSDSLGELFFGEGSRLTVL.

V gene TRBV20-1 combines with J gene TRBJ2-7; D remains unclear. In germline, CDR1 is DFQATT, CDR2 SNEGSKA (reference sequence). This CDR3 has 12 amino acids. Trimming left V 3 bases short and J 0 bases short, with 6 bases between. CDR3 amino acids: CSASLNSYEQYF. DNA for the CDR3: TGCAGTGCTAGCCTTAACTCCTACGAGCAGTACTTC.